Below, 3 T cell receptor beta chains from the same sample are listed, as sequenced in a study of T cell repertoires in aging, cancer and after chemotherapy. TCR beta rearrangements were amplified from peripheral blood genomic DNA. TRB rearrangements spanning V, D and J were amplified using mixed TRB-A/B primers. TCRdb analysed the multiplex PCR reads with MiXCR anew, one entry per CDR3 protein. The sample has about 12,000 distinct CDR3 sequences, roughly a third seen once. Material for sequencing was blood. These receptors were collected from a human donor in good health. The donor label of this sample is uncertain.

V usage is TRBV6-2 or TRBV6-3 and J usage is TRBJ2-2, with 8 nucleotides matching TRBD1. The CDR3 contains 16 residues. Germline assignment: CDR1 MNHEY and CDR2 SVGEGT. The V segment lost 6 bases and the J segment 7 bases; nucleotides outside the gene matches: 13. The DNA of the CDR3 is TGTGCCAGCAGGCCAAGCGGACAGGGAAAGGACGGGGAGCTGTTTTTT. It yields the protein CASRPSGQGKDGELFF.

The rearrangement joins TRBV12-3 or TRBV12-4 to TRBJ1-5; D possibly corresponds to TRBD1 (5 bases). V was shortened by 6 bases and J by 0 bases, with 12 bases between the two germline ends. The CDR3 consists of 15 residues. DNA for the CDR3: TGTGCCAGCAGGGCGGGAGGGGCTAGCAATCAGCCCCAGCATTTT. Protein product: CASRAGGASNQPQHF.

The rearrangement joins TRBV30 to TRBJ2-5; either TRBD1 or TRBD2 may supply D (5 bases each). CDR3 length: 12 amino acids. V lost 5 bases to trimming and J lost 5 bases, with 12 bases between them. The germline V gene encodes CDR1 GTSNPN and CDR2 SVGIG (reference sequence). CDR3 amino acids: CAWWGPRETQYF. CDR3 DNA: TGTGCCTGGTGGGGACCGAGGGAGACCCAGTACTTC.